The clone carrying this T cell receptor beta chain was recorded a few times. Its target is unknown. Per germline, CDR1 SGHVS and CDR2 FNYEAQ. This CDR3 contains 15 residues. V was trimmed by 5 bases and J by 5 bases, leaving 15 bases between them. Study-level points and caveats: Larger-cohort validation covered only one TCR beta V-J rearrangement.

TCRdb passed the 5' RACE reads through MiXCR, listing each CDR3 protein once. Altogether under 65,000 distinct CDR3 sequences are present, around 26% being singletons, with the ten largest covering approximately 3.2%. The source is a female donor with breast cancer. V and J are TRBV7-6 and TRBJ2-2; possibly TRBD1 or TRBD2 for D (5 bases each). The sequenced sample was tumor-infiltrating memory CD4+ T cells sorted from the breast tumor. As for subset: memory CD4+ T cells, CD4+CD45RO+CD25-. For the CDR3, the DNA is TGTGCCAGCAGCGCGTTCCGGGACCGAACCGGGGAGCTGTTTTTT. Translation: CASSAFRDRTGELFF.